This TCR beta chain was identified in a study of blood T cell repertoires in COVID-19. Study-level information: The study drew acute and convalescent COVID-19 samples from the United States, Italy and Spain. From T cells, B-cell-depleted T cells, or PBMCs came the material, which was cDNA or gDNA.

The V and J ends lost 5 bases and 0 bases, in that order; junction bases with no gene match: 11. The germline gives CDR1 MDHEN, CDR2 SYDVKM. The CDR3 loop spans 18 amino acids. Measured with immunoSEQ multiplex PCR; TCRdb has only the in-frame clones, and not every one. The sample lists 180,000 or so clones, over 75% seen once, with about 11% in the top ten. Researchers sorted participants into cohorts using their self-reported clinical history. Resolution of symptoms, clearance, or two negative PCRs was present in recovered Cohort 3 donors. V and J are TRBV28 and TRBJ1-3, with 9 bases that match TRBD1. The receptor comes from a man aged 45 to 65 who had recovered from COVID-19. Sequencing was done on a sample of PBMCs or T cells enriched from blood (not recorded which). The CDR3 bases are TGTGCCAGCAGTCCCCCAAGAGGACAGGGGTTCTCTGGAAACACCATATATTTT. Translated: CASSPPRGQGFSGNTIYF.